This T cell receptor (beta chain) is drawn from a study of PD-L1 blockade in urothelial cancer. Sequencing used immunoSEQ multiplex PCR; TCRdb keeps in-frame clones, though not all of them. The repertoire includes about 130,000 clones, approximately 84% of them detected once, and 3.2% sits in the top ten. Indicated time point: pretreatment peripheral blood. From germline, CDR1 is SGHRS and CDR2 YFSETQ. V was pared by 1 base and J by 0 bases, with 14 bases of the junction left unmatched. The length of the CDR3 is 19 residues. The chain combines TRBV5-1 with TRBJ2-7, with 9 bases aligning to TRBD2. This clonotype originated in a man aged 50-59 years with urothelial cancer. The sequencing here drew on PBMCs, taken around atezolizumab (anti-PD-L1) treatment. The CDR3 DNA reads TGCGCCAGCAGCTTGACTAGCGGGCTGAACCTTAAGAGCTCCTACGAGCAGTACTTC. This gives the protein CASSLTSGLNLKSSYEQYF.